These 18 T cell receptor beta chains were all obtained from the same sample, sequenced in a study of T cell clonality in common variable immunodeficiency. Sequenced by immunoSEQ multiplex PCR; TCRdb stores in-frame clones only, minus some. The repertoire has around 45,000 clones, none seen only once; the ten largest take approximately 0.68%. Sequences were obtained from peripheral blood mononuclear cells. These receptor sequences come from a person aged 18 to 75 in good health.

This clone was picked up many times. Read data end 3 residues before the CDR3 end; the end is taken from the germline J gene. The chain employs TRBV19 and TRBJ1-2; 8 nucleotides line up with TRBD1. CDR1 and CDR2 (germline): LNHDA, SQIVND (reference sequence). Trimming cost V 5 bases and J 5 bases; bases outside gene matches: 10. The CDR3 is 15 amino acids. CDR3 region: CASSPRTGQEYGYTF. CDR3 DNA, as far as it was read: TGTGCCAGTAGTCCTCGGACAGGGCAGGAGTATGGC.

There are many counts of this clone. The read is 3 residues too short to cover the CDR3 end, so that end is filled in from the germline J gene. This sequence joins TRBV7-2 and TRBJ2-3; D is possibly TRBD1 (7 bases). Deletions cut 5 bases from V and 0 bases from J, with 12 bases between. CDR3 length: 15 residues. Germline-derived CDR1 and CDR2 are SGHTA and FQGNSA. This CDR3 is CASSAGTASTDTQYF. CDR3 bases read: TGTGCCAGCAGCGCGGGGACAGCTAGCACAGATACG.

This clone occurred many times. The CDR3 DNA, read in part, is TGTGCCAGCAGTCGGACAGAAAGCTCCTACAATGAG. Amino acids: CASSRTESSYNE. In full, the CDR3 is CASSRTESSYNEQFF. This chain links TRBV7-9 with TRBJ2-1, with a weak D call TRBD1 (6 bases). The read gets to within 3 residues of the CDR3 end, and the germline J gene fills in the rest. The CDR3 extends over 15 amino acids. V lost 6 bases and J 0 bases, leaving 12 bases between the germline ends. Germline V CDR1 and CDR2: SEHNR, FQNEAQ (reference sequence).

This clone was seen repeatedly, ten times or more. The CDR3 end lies 3 residues beyond the end of the read and is filled in from the germline J gene. The rearrangement joins TRBV30 to TRBJ2-5; no firm D call. CDR1 and CDR2 from the germline V gene are GTSNPN and SVGIG (reference sequence). The CDR3 spans 12 residues. The V end lost 1 base, the J end lost 5 bases, and 8 bases lay between the germline ends. The CDR3 sequence is CAWSDVGETQYF. The CDR3 DNA, read in part, is TGTGCCTGGAGTGACGTCGGGGAGACC.

There are many counts of this clone. The sequence runs out 3 residues before the end of the CDR3; the remainder is reconstructed from the germline J gene. V is TRBV6-2 or TRBV6-3 and J is TRBJ2-7; the D call may be TRBD1 or TRBD2 (5 bases each). The V end lost 4 bases, the J end lost 5 bases, and 21 bases lay between the germline ends. In germline, CDR1 is MNHEY, CDR2 SVGEGT. The CDR3 is 16 residues long. CDR3 DNA (partial): TGTGCCAGCAGTTTCCCCCTGAGGGGAACGCCTCACGAG. It codes for CASSFPLRGTPHE. The whole CDR3 reads CASSFPLRGTPHEQYF.

The table lists this clone with many counts. The read stops 3 residues short of the end of the CDR3; the missing end is completed from the germline J gene. The rearrangement links TRBV13 to TRBJ2-3; 11 nucleotides align to TRBD1. After removal of 4 bases from V and 2 bases from J, the junction contained 8 bases not matched to a gene. CDR3 length equals 17 residues. Germline V gives CDR1 PRHDT, CDR2 FYEKMQ (reference sequence). The sequenced part of the CDR3 DNA is TGTGCCAGCAGCTCCCAGGGGGACAGGGGGGACACAGATACG. As protein: CASSSQGDRGDTDT. The entire CDR3 protein reads CASSSQGDRGDTDTQYF.

This clone occurred many times. The CDR3 end falls 3 residues outside the read, so it is completed with the germline J gene. The chain uses TRBV7-6 and TRBJ2-1; D unclear. This CDR3 region has 15 residues. V was clipped by 4 bases and J by 8 bases, with 18 bases between them. Germline CDR1 and CDR2: SGHVS and FNYEAQ. The CDR3 loop reads CASSSAGSVLYEQFF. The sequenced CDR3 bases are TGTGCCAGCAGCTCGGCCGGGTCCGTCCTCTATGAG.

This clone was found many times. Partial CDR3 DNA: TGTGCCAGCAGTGAAGGCGCTACCCCTAATTCACCC. It specifies CASSEGATPNSP. The complete CDR3 sequence is CASSEGATPNSPLHF. The chain combines TRBV6-1 with TRBJ1-6; no reliable D call. The read halts 3 residues ahead of the CDR3 end, with the missing end drawn from the germline J gene. Per germline, CDR1 MNHNS and CDR2 SASEGT. The V end was cut by 1 base, the J end by 6 bases, with 10 bases between. This CDR3 is built from 15 residues.

At least ten counts were recorded for this clone. CDR3 region: CASRFQGANTEAFF. Incomplete CDR3 DNA: TGTGCCAGCAGGTTCCAGGGGGCGAACACTGAA. The chain uses TRBV6-2 or TRBV6-3 and TRBJ1-1; 8 bases are shared with TRBD1. The observed sequence ends 3 residues before the CDR3 terminus, with the missing tail filled in from the germline J gene. CDR1 and CDR2 (germline): MNHEY, SVGEGT. The CDR3 contains 14 residues. V lost 6 bases and J lost 1; bases outside the gene matches: 4.

This clone was seen at least ten times. The read finishes 3 residues shy of the CDR3 end, and the germline J gene is used to complete it. V and J are TRBV19 and TRBJ2-7; a possible D gene is TRBD1 (6 bases). V lost 3 bases and J 6 bases, leaving 12 bases between the germline ends. The CDR3 is made up of 13 amino acids. Germline CDR1 reads LNHDA; CDR2 reads SQIVND (reference sequence). The covered CDR3 bases are TGTGCCAGTAGTATCCCCCAGGGGATCGAG. Its protein product is CASSIPQGIE. The entire CDR3 protein is CASSIPQGIEQYF.

Ten or more counts support this clone. The CDR3 end falls 3 residues outside the read, so it is completed with the germline J gene. The chain carries TRBV12-3 or TRBV12-4 and TRBJ2-7; TRBD2 matches at 10 bases. The trim removed 10 bases at V and 3 bases at J, leaving 21 bases unmatched. The CDR3 spans 18 residues. CDR3 bases read: TGTGCCACCCAGAAGGGGACAGATCTAGCGGGGGTGATCTACGAG. Its protein product is CATQKGTDLAGVIYE. The full CDR3 is CATQKGTDLAGVIYEQYF.

This clone was detected ten times or more. The CDR3 end is not reached by the read, which stops 3 residues before it; the germline J gene fills it in. V gene TRBV13 combines with J gene TRBJ1-2, with a weak D call TRBD1 (6 bases). There are 16 residues in the CDR3. V was clipped by 7 bases and J by 3 bases, with 21 bases between them. Germline-derived CDR1 and CDR2 are PRHDT and FYEKMQ (reference sequence). The CDR3 region is CASTPRVAGVDYGYTF. Partial CDR3 DNA: TGTGCCAGCACCCCCCGTGTGGCAGGGGTTGACTATGGC.

This clone occurred many times. The read halts 3 residues ahead of the CDR3 end, with the missing end drawn from the germline J gene. V and J are TRBV20-1 and TRBJ2-2, with a weak D call TRBD1 (7 bases). V lost 5 bases to trimming and J lost 6 bases, with 31 bases between them. This CDR3 has 19 residues. The V gene's germline CDR1 is DFQATT and CDR2 SNEGSKA (reference sequence). CDR3 DNA (partial): TGCAGTGCTCAAACTACAGGGGTGGGATTCGGGAGTAGGCCCGGGGAG. Residues: CSAQTTGVGFGSRPGE. The CDR3 in full is CSAQTTGVGFGSRPGELFF.

In this sample, this clone turned up many times. Sequencing ends 3 residues short of the CDR3 end; the germline J gene provides the rest. The chain links TRBV6-1 to TRBJ1-5; possibly TRBD1 for D (6 bases). Germline V CDR1 and CDR2: MNHNS, SASEGT. This CDR3 comprises 15 residues. V was trimmed by 3 bases and J by 3 bases, leaving 12 bases between them. The CDR3 spells CASSDTGWANQPQHF. The sequenced CDR3 bases are TGTGCCAGCAGTGACACAGGGTGGGCCAATCAGCCC.

Only a few counts were recorded for this clone. The CDR3 end is not reached by the read, which stops 3 residues before it; the germline J gene fills it in. The rearrangement uses TRBV11-3 and TRBJ2-5; 11 positions agree with TRBD1. Trimming removed 5 bases from V and 4 bases from J; junction bases left unmatched: 3. The CDR3 loop spans 14 amino acids. Germline V CDR1 and CDR2: SGHNT, YENEEA. CDR3 DNA, as far as it was read: TGTGCCAGCAGCCGGGACAGGGGGAGAGAGACC. Translated, it gives CASSRDRGRET. The full CDR3 protein reads CASSRDRGRETQYF.

The sample holds many counts of this clone. Coverage ceases 3 residues before the CDR3 finishes, and the germline J gene fills in the end. The chain joins TRBV7-3 to TRBJ2-1; 11 bases map to TRBD2. Germline assignment: CDR1 SGHTA and CDR2 FQGTGA. CDR3 length: 15 amino acids. V was clipped by 5 bases and J by 5 bases; unmatched bases: 5. The CDR3 is CASSLSGGANNEQFF. Partial CDR3 DNA: TGTGCCAGCAGCCTTAGCGGGGGGGCGAACAATGAG. Full variable domain (missing parts from reference TRBV7-3 and TRBJ2-1): GAGVSQTPSNKVTEKGKYVELRCDPISGHTALYWYRQSLGQGPEFLIYFQGTGAADDSGLPNDRFFAVRPEGSVSTLKIQRTERGDSAVYLCASSLSGGANNEQFFGPGTRLTVL.

This clone was observed many times. The covered CDR3 bases are TGTGCCAGCAGCTTAACACCTACAGGGGTTTACGAG. As protein: CASSLTPTGVYE. The whole CDR3 protein reads CASSLTPTGVYEQYF. V gene TRBV7-3 combines with J gene TRBJ2-7; TRBD1 matches at 7 bases. The read halts 3 residues ahead of the CDR3 end, with the missing end drawn from the germline J gene. This CDR3 contains 15 residues. Germline V gene lookup returns CDR1 SGHTA and CDR2 FQGTGA. The V and J ends lost 0 bases and 4 bases, in that order; junction bases with no gene match: 6.

The sample holds many counts of this clone. Sequencing ends 3 residues short of the CDR3 end; the germline J gene provides the rest. The chain carries TRBV20-1 and TRBJ2-3; 16 bases are a match to TRBD2. The J segment lost 1 base and the V segment lost 4 bases, leaving 5 bases of the junction unmatched. Germline lookup yields CDR1 DFQATT and CDR2 SNEGSKA (reference sequence). The CDR3 is 17 residues long. The covered CDR3 bases are TGCAGTGCTATGGGACTAGCGGGGGGGGGCGGCACAGATACG. This codes for CSAMGLAGGGGTDT. The entire CDR3 sequence reads CSAMGLAGGGGTDTQYF.